The clone carrying this T cell receptor beta chain was counted only a few times. What it binds is not known. The data were obtained in a study of OX40 agonist ivuxolimab in advanced cancers. The sampling schedule covered blood at baseline, cycle 4 day 1, and cycle 7 day 1. Germline V gives CDR1 SGHNT, CDR2 YYREEE (reference sequence). Unmatched junction bases numbered 6, after V lost 4 bases and J lost 2 bases. CDR3 size: 14 residues. Study-wide points: A proportion of nonresponders additionally exhibited low normalized T-cell clonal expansion.

Sequencing used immunoSEQ multiplex PCR; TCRdb keeps in-frame clones, though not all of them. The sample includes around 67,000 clones, around 81% of them seen just once. The V and J genes are TRBV5-4 and TRBJ2-7, with 7 bases that match TRBD1. The material sequenced was CD4+ or CD8+ T cells sorted from blood, taken in a trial of the OX40 agonist ivuxolimab. This TCR came from an adult with an advanced solid tumor such as melanoma, head and neck, liver or kidney cancer. Here the CDR3 reads CASSAGQVPYEQYF. The CDR3 region has the DNA TGTGCCAGCAGCGCCGGACAGGTCCCCTACGAGCAGTACTTC. Drawing the rest from reference TRBV5-4 and TRBJ2-7, the complete variable domain is ETGVTQSPTHLIKTRGQQVTLRCSSQSGHNTVSWYQQALGQGPQFIFQYYREEENGRGNFPPRFSGLQFPNYSSELNVNALELDDSALYLCASSAGQVPYEQYFGPGTRLTVT.